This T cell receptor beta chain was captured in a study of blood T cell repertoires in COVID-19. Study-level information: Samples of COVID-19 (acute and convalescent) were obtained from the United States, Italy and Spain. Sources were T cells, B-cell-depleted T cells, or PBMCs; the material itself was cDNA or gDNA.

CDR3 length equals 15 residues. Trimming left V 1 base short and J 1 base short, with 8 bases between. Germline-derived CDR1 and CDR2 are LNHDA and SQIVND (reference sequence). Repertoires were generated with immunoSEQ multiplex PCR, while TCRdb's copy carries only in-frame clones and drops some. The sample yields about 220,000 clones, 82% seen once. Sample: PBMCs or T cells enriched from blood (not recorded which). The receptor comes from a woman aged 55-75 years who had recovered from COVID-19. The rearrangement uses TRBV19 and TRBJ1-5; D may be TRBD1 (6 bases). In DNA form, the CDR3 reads TGTGCCAGTAGTATAGCAGGGGCGAGCAATCAGCCCCAGCATTTT. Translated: CASSIAGASNQPQHF.